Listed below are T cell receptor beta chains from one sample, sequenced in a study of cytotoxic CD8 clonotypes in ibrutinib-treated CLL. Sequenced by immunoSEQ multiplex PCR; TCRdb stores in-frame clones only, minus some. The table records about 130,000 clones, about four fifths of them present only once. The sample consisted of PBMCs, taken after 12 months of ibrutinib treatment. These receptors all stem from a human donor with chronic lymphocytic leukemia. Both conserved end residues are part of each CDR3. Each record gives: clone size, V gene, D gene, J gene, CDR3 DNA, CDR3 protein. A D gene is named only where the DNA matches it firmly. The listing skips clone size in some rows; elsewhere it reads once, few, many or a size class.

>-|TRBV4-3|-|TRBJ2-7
TGCGCCAGCAGCCAAGACAGCGGCTCCTACGAGCAGTACTTC
CASSQDSGSYEQYF
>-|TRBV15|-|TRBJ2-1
TGTGCCACCAGCAGAGACAGGTTGGTGCAGTTCTTC
CATSRDRLVQFF
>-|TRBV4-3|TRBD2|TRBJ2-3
TGCGCCAGCAGCCAAGATACTAGTCCGCTAGCGGGGACAGATACGCAGTATTTT
CASSQDTSPLAGTDTQYF
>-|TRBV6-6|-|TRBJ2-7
TGTGCCAGCAGTCACGGTGACGCCACCTCCTACGAGCAGTACTTC
CASSHGDATSYEQYF
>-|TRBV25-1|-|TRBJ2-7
TGTGCCAGCAGTGCTCACGGGCGTAGCGAGCAGTACTTC
CASSAHGRSEQYF
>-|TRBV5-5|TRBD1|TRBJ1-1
TGTGCCAGCAGCTTGGATAGAAGGGGGCGGTCTCGGCAGTACACTGAAGCTTTCTTT
CASSLDRRGRSRQYTEAFF
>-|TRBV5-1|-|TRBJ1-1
TGCGCCAGCAGCCTGGCCGGAAGGGTTGGCACTGAAGCTTTCTTT
CASSLAGRVGTEAFF
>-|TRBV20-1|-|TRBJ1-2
TGCAGTGCTAGACCCCAGCTTTTGGAAACCTTC
CSARPQLLETF
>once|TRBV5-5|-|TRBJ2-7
TGTGCCAGCAGCTTGGACAGGGCCTACTACGAGCAGTACTTC
CASSLDRAYYEQYF
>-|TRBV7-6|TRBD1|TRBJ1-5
TGTGCCAGCAGCTCGGACAGGGGTTATCAGCCCCAGCATTTT
CASSSDRGYQPQHF